One sample yielded the 31 T cell receptor beta chains listed below, sequenced in a study of PD-1 blockade in classical Hodgkin lymphoma. The method was immunoSEQ multiplex PCR; TCRdb's version includes in-frame clones alone and lacks a portion of them. The sample comprises 49,000 or so clones, over 60% of which are singletons, and roughly 22% rests with the top ten. Each patient's relapse followed autologous stem cell transplantation, and brentuximab vedotin exposure varied. Source: peripheral blood mononuclear cells (PBMCs), taken before the second cycle of nivolumab. These receptors all come from a human donor with classical Hodgkin lymphoma.

This clone was observed a single time. The CDR3 DNA is TGTGCCAGCAGTGAGGGTAGGACTAGCGGGTTAGGGGAGACCCAGTACTTC. Its protein product is CASSEGRTSGLGETQYF. The chain links TRBV2 to TRBJ2-5, with TRBD2 matching over 11 bases. V was pared by 3 bases and J by 5 bases, with 11 bases of the junction left unmatched. Germline V gives CDR1 SNHLY, CDR2 FYNNEI. The CDR3 is 17 amino acids.

The chain combines TRBV7-6 with TRBJ2-7; 9 bases are shared with TRBD1. CDR3 size: 16 residues. Per germline, CDR1 SGHVS and CDR2 FNYEAQ. V dropped 5 bases and J dropped 2; count of bases not matched to a gene: 10. The CDR3 region has the DNA TGTGCCAGCAGCAAAGAACCTCGGGACAGGGCCTACGAGCAGTACTTC. Protein sequence: CASSKEPRDRAYEQYF. Complete variable domain (other parts from reference TRBV7-6 and TRBJ2-7): GAGVSQSPRYKVTKRGQDVALRCDPISGHVSLYWYRQALGQGPEFLTYFNYEAQQDKSGLPNDRFSAERPEGSISTLTIQRTEQRDSAMYRCASSKEPRDRAYEQYFGPGTRLTVT.

The chain combines TRBV21-1 with TRBJ2-7; TRBD2, the table's D call, lacks a check against the DNA. TRBV21-1 is deemed a pseudogene. CDR3 size: 17 residues. In nucleotides, the CDR3 is TGTGCCAGCAGCAAAGCGCGGCTAGCGGCGAGCTCCTACGAGCAGTACTTC. Encoded protein: CASSKARLAASSYEQYF.

This clone was detected only a few times. The rearrangement uses TRBV10-3 and TRBJ2-7, with 11 bases matching TRBD2. The CDR3 is 17 residues long. CDR1 is ENHRY and CDR2 is SYGVKD in the germline V gene. J was trimmed by 0 bases and V by 0 bases; bases with no gene match: 4. CDR3: CAISESGSGGASYEQYF. DNA for the CDR3: TGTGCCATCAGTGAGTCTGGTAGCGGGGGGGCCTCCTACGAGCAGTACTTC.

In this sample, this clone turned up once. The chain has TRBV5-6 and TRBJ2-7, with D hard to call. The CDR3 runs 15 residues. CDR1 and CDR2 (germline): SGHDT, YYEEEE. V was pared by 0 bases and J by 3 bases, with 13 bases between. In nucleotides, the CDR3 is TGTGCCAGCAGCTTGGGTTTGGGCGGCGGCTACGAGCAGTACTTC. Its protein product is CASSLGLGGGYEQYF.

The chain links TRBV4-1 to TRBJ1-5; D remains ambiguous. Trimming cost V 0 bases and J 7 bases, with 4 bases left between them. Germline V CDR1 and CDR2: MGHRA, YSYEKL. CDR3 length equals 12 residues. CDR3 sequence reads: CASSQDVQPQHF. Here the CDR3 DNA reads TGCGCCAGCAGCCAAGACGTACAGCCCCAGCATTTT.

The gene calls are TRBV19 and TRBJ1-4; D is undetermined. Trimming pared 7 bases from V and 8 bases from J, leaving 14 bases between. The CDR3 covers 13 residues. Germline values: CDR1 LNHDA, CDR2 SQIVND (reference sequence). The CDR3 loop is CASTMFAGEKLFF. The CDR3 DNA reads TGTGCCAGTACTATGTTCGCGGGGGAAAAACTGTTTTTT. The full variable domain, completed using reference TRBV19 and TRBJ1-4, is DGGITQSPKYLFRKEGQNVTLSCEQNLNHDAMYWYRQDPGQGLRLIYYSQIVNDFQKGDIAEGYSVSREKKESFPLTVTSAQKNPTAFYLCASTMFAGEKLFFGSGTQLSVL.

The V gene is TRBV4-1, the J gene TRBJ2-3; TRBD2 aligns across 9 bases. The V gene end was trimmed by 0 bases and the J gene end by 4 bases; junction bases not matched to a gene: 5. This CDR3 contains 16 residues. CDR1 is MGHRA, CDR2 YSYEKL, per germline. CDR3 sequence (DNA): TGCGCCAGCAGCCAAGAGGGACTAGCAATAGCAGATACGCAGTATTTT. The encoded protein is CASSQEGLAIADTQYF.

The chain joins TRBV29-1 to TRBJ1-2, with TRBD1 identical over 11 bases. Germline assignment: CDR1 SQVTM and CDR2 ANQGSEA. Germline trimming cut 5 bases from V and 7 bases from J; bases unmatched to any gene: 12. This CDR3 spans 15 amino acids. CDR3 region: CSVINRDRGMSGYTF. CDR3 nucleotides: TGCAGCGTTATAAACCGGGACAGGGGGATGAGTGGCTACACCTTC.

This clone was seen a single time. This chain links TRBV7-8 with TRBJ2-7; 7 positions agree with TRBD1. The CDR3 is made up of 15 amino acids. Trimming took 5 bases from V and 1 from J; bases not matched to a gene: 8. The V gene's germline CDR1 is SGHVS and CDR2 FQNEAQ. The CDR3 loop is CASSPRGRVSYEQYF. In nucleotides, the CDR3 is TGTGCCAGCAGCCCGAGGGGGCGGGTATCCTACGAGCAGTACTTC. Together with reference TRBV7-8 and TRBJ2-7, the CDR3 gives the full variable domain: GAGVSQSPRYKVAKRGQDVALRCDPISGHVSLFWYQQALGQGPEFLTYFQNEAQLDKSGLPSDRFFAERPEGSVSTLKIQRTQQEDSAVYLCASSPRGRVSYEQYFGPGTRLTVT.

This sequence joins TRBV11-2 and TRBJ2-5, with 11 positions matching TRBD2. The V and J ends lost 8 bases and 11 bases, in that order; junction bases with no gene match: 16. Germline assignment: CDR1 SGHAT and CDR2 FQNNGV. This CDR3 comprises 15 residues. The CDR3 region is CASGPLAGGSLRQYF. Written as DNA, the CDR3 is TGTGCCAGCGGACCTCTAGCGGGAGGCTCCCTAAGGCAGTACTTC.

The V gene is TRBV7-3, the J gene TRBJ1-1; D unresolved. The CDR3 has 13 amino acids. V gave up 2 bases and J gave up 5 bases, with 9 bases separating them. CDR1 is SGHTA, CDR2 FQGTGA, per germline. DNA for the CDR3: TGTGCCAGCAGCTTACACCGGGTTACTGAAGCTTTCTTT. Its protein is CASSLHRVTEAFF.

The chain has TRBV2 and TRBJ2-2; 9 bases are shared with TRBD2. V shed 6 bases and J 1 base; nucleotides not matched to a gene: 3. In germline, CDR1 is SNHLY, CDR2 FYNNEI. The CDR3 has 15 residues. The CDR3 DNA follows: TGTGCCAGCAGGGCTAGCGGGGTGAACACCGGGGAGCTGTTTTTT. Translation: CASRASGVNTGELFF.

This chain connects TRBV4-2 to TRBJ2-5; D call uncertain. The CDR3 has 14 amino acids. V dropped 3 bases and J dropped 1 base, with 9 bases sitting between them. Germline CDR1 and CDR2: LGHNA and YNFKEQ. The CDR3 spells CASSQPLSQETQYF. CDR3 coding DNA: TGTGCCAGCAGCCAGCCCCTTTCCCAAGAGACCCAGTACTTC.

CDR3 sequence (DNA): TGTGCCAGCAGACCTGGGGACGGCCGGGTTGAAAAACTGTTTTTT. This encodes CASRPGDGRVEKLFF. The V gene is TRBV5-8, the J gene TRBJ1-4; a possible D gene is TRBD1 (5 bases). This CDR3 is built from 15 residues. V was trimmed by 5 bases and J by 7 bases, leaving 18 bases between them. Germline V lookup: CDR1 SGHTS, CDR2 YDEGEE.

The chain employs TRBV10-3 and TRBJ2-7; D call uncertain. In germline, CDR1 is ENHRY, CDR2 SYGVKD. Trimming took 6 bases from V and 5 from J, leaving 14 bases between them. The CDR3 has 13 residues. The CDR3: CAIRDPGVDEQYF. In DNA, the CDR3 is TGTGCCATCAGGGATCCCGGAGTCGACGAGCAGTACTTC.

The chain is built from TRBV13 and TRBJ1-3, with a possible D match to TRBD1 (5 bases). Per germline, CDR1 PRHDT and CDR2 FYEKMQ (reference sequence). The V end was cut by 3 bases, the J end by 6 bases, with 15 bases between. CDR3 size: 15 residues. The CDR3, as DNA: TGTGCCAGCAGCTTGGAGACAGTCTCGATAAACACCATATATTTT. Residues: CASSLETVSINTIYF.

The V call is TRBV28, the J call TRBJ1-4; D unclear. The CDR3 contains 17 residues. Germline assignment: CDR1 MDHEN and CDR2 SYDVKM. The ends were cut back, 2 bases at V and 8 bases at J, with 21 bases in the middle. The CDR3 nucleotides read TGTGCCAGCAGTTTAAGTAAGGGTCTTGGGTCAAGGGAAAAACTGTTTTTT. Translated, it gives CASSLSKGLGSREKLFF.

V and J are TRBV5-1 and TRBJ2-3; D is unresolved. The CDR3 totals 13 residues. Trimming removed 4 bases from V and 1 base from J, with 7 bases in between. CDR1 SGHRS and CDR2 YFSETQ come from the germline V gene. CDR3 bases: TGCGCCAGCAGCCCCACCGGCACAGATACGCAGTATTTT. It translates to CASSPTGTDTQYF.

The table lists this clone with a count of one. The chain links TRBV5-6 to TRBJ2-5; weak D call: TRBD2 (6 bases). The CDR3 sequence is 15 residues long. V was cut by 3 bases and J by 2 bases, with 14 bases left in between. Germline V CDR1 and CDR2: SGHDT, YYEEEE. The CDR3 DNA follows: TGTGCCAGCAGCTGGGGACTGTGGGAACAAGAGACCCAGTACTTC. Its protein is CASSWGLWEQETQYF.

Written as DNA, the CDR3 is TGTGCCAGCAGCTTAGCCGGGACCCACTACGAGCAGTACTTC. Its translation: CASSLAGTHYEQYF. The genes are TRBV11-2 and TRBJ2-7; D tentatively fits TRBD1 or TRBD2 (5 bases each). The CDR3 is 14 residues long. The V and J ends lost 1 base and 3 bases respectively, with 10 bases between them. CDR1 is SGHAT, CDR2 FQNNGV, per germline. The full variable domain, rest sourced from reference TRBV11-2 and TRBJ2-7, is EAGVAQSPRYKIIEKRQSVAFWCNPISGHATLYWYQQILGQGPKLLIQFQNNGVVDDSQLPKDRFSAERLKGVDSTLKIQPAKLEDSAVYLCASSLAGTHYEQYFGPGTRLTVT.

This chain joins TRBV7-8 and TRBJ2-7; D might be TRBD1 or TRBD2, each matching 6 bases. Trimming pared 6 bases from V and 5 bases from J, leaving 20 bases between. Germline V gives CDR1 SGHVS, CDR2 FQNEAQ. The length of the CDR3 is 15 residues. The CDR3 here is CASSTQARGRDEQYF. The DNA of the CDR3 is TGTGCCAGCAGTACCCAAGCCCGGGGGCGGGACGAGCAGTACTTC.

This clone came up a few times. The gene calls are TRBV5-6 and TRBJ1-1, with D possibly matching TRBD1 (5 bases). V lost 4 bases and J 5 bases, leaving 18 bases between the germline ends. In germline, CDR1 is SGHDT, CDR2 YYEEEE. The CDR3 covers 15 residues. For the CDR3, the DNA is TGTGCCAGCAGCGAGGTCAGCCCACGGGGGACTGAAGCTTTCTTT. It translates to CASSEVSPRGTEAFF.

This chain uses TRBV19 with TRBJ2-3, with D uncertain. Trimming cost V 4 bases and J 1 base, with 6 bases left between them. The CDR3 has 13 residues. Germline assignment: CDR1 LNHDA and CDR2 SQIVND (reference sequence). CDR3 coding DNA: TGTGCCAGTAGTAACGGTGGCACAGATACGCAGTATTTT. Amino acids: CASSNGGTDTQYF.

The chain links TRBV2 to TRBJ1-5, with D uncertain. The CDR3 consists of 13 residues. Trimming removed 2 bases from V and 7 bases from J, with 9 bases in between. Germline CDR1 reads SNHLY; CDR2 reads FYNNEI. The CDR3: CASSEMGRQPQHF. The CDR3 bases are TGTGCCAGCAGTGAAATGGGGAGGCAGCCCCAGCATTTT.

The chain joins TRBV5-1 to TRBJ2-1; possible D gene TRBD2, 5 bases. V was cut by 4 bases and J by 0 bases, with 14 bases left in between. The CDR3 is 16 residues long. Germline CDR1 reads SGHRS; CDR2 reads YFSETQ. The CDR3 reads CASSESSLSSYNEQFF. CDR3 coding DNA: TGCGCCAGCAGCGAATCTAGCCTTAGCTCCTACAATGAGCAGTTCTTC.

This clone has a handful of counts. The rearrangement joins TRBV7-9 to TRBJ2-1, with 12 bases fitting TRBD2. Germline lookup yields CDR1 SEHNR and CDR2 FQNEAQ (reference sequence). The CDR3 loop spans 16 amino acids. The V gene end was trimmed by 2 bases and the J gene end by 6 bases; junction bases not matched to a gene: 5. The CDR3 region has the DNA TGTGCCAGCAGCTTAAGACTAGCGGGAGAGGGCAATGAGCAGTTCTTC. This sequence encodes CASSLRLAGEGNEQFF.

V usage is TRBV6-5 and J usage is TRBJ2-5; D unclear. Trimming took off 1 base at V and 2 bases at J, with 8 bases between the two ends. CDR1 is MNHEY, CDR2 SVGAGI, per germline. This CDR3 comprises 14 residues. Written as DNA, the CDR3 is TGTGCCAGCAGTTACTATGTGGGACAAGAGACCCAGTACTTC. It yields the protein CASSYYVGQETQYF.

The V gene is TRBV28, the J gene TRBJ1-2; 7 bases fit TRBD1. The germline CDR1 and CDR2 sequences are MDHEN and SYDVKM. Trimming removed 6 bases from V and 6 bases from J; junction bases left unmatched: 19. The CDR3 consists of 17 residues. The chain's CDR3 is CASRHTLGRGQSHGYTF. CDR3 nucleotide sequence: TGTGCCAGCAGGCATACTTTAGGGAGGGGACAGAGCCATGGCTACACCTTC.

The rearrangement uses TRBV5-8 and TRBJ2-3; a possible D gene is TRBD1 (6 bases). This CDR3 region has 15 residues. The V gene's germline CDR1 is SGHTS and CDR2 YDEGEE. Trimming stripped 2 bases from V and 4 bases from J, with 14 bases between. The DNA of the CDR3 is TGTGCCAGCAGCTTTAATGTAGGGGGTCCAGATACGCAGTATTTT. Its protein product is CASSFNVGGPDTQYF.

The chain combines TRBV4-2 with TRBJ2-5, with TRBD1 matching over 10 bases. Germline V gene lookup returns CDR1 LGHNA and CDR2 YNFKEQ. The V segment lost 0 bases and the J segment 4 bases; nucleotides outside the gene matches: 5. The CDR3 runs 16 residues. CDR3 region: CASSQDRRQGAETQYF. The DNA of the CDR3 is TGTGCCAGCAGCCAAGATCGGCGACAGGGGGCAGAGACCCAGTACTTC.